The clone carrying this T cell receptor beta chain has more than one count but fewer than ten. Antigen: not known. Documented time point: cycle 4 day 1 (C4D1), after more than 5 weeks of nivolumab. Relapse after autologous stem cell transplantation occurred in every patient, and brentuximab vedotin exposure varied. The sample belongs to a study of PD-1 blockade in classical Hodgkin lymphoma. The wider study: A 3 mg/kg intravenous dose of nivolumab was received by patients every 2 weeks.

Study-wide points: Newly diagnosed patients were reported to start with lower TCR diversity than healthy donors. Complete responders had baseline diversity similar to newly diagnosed patients.

Method: immunoSEQ multiplex PCR; TCRdb's copy keeps in-frame clones and lacks some. In the table there are 6,500 to 9,500 clones, about 84% of which are singletons. Germline loops: CDR1 SGHRS, CDR2 YFSETQ. The V gene lost 0 bases and the J gene lost 0 bases, with 4 bases spanning the gap. CDR3 length: 13 residues. Sequencing used peripheral blood mononuclear cells (PBMCs), obtained before the fourth cycle of nivolumab. The sequence came from a human donor with classical Hodgkin lymphoma. V is TRBV5-1 and J is TRBJ2-7; D unresolved. The CDR3 loop reads CASSLVGSYEQYF. CDR3 sequence (DNA): TGCGCCAGCAGCTTGGTGGGCTCCTACGAGCAGTACTTC.